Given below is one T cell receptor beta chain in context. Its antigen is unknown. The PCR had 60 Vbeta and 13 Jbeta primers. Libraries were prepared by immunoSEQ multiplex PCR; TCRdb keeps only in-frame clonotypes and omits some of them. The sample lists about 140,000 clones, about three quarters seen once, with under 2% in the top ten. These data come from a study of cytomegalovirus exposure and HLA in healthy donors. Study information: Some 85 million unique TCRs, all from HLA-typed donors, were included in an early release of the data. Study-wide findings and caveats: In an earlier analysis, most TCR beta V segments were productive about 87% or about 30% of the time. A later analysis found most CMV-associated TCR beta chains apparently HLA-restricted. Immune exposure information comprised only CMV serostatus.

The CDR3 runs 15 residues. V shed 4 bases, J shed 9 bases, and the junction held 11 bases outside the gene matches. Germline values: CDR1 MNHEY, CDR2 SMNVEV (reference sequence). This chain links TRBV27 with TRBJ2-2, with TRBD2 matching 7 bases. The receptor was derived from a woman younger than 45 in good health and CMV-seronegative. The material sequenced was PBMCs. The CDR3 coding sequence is TGTGCCAGCAGTTCGCCGGAGACTAGCCCCTGGGAGCTGTTTTTT. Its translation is CASSSPETSPWELFF.